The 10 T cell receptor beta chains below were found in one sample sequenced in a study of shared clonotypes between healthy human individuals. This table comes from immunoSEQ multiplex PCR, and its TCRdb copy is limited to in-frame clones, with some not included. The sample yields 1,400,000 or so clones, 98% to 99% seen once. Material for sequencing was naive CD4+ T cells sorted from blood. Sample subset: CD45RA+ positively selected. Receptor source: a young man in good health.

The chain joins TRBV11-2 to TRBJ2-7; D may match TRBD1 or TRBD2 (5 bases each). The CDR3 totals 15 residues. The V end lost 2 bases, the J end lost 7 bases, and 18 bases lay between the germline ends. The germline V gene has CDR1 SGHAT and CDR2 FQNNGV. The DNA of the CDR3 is TGTGCCAGCAGCTTAAAAGGGCTGGGGGTTGGAGAGCAGTACTTC. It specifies CASSLKGLGVGEQYF.

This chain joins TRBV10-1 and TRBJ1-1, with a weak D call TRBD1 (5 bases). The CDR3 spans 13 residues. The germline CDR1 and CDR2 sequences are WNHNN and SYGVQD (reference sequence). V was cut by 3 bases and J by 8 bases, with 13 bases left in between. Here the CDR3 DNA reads TGCGCCAGCAGTGAATTACCACGGGGGGAAGCTTTCTTT. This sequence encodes CASSELPRGEAFF.

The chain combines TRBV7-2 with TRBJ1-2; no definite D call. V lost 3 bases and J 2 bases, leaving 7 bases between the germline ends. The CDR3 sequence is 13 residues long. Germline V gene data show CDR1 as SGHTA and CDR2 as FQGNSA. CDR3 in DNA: TGTGCCAGCAGCTTTGGCAGAAACTATGGCTACACCTTC. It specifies CASSFGRNYGYTF.

Here the CDR3 DNA reads TGTGCCAGCAGTGATGGATTCTACAATGAGCAGTTCTTC. Encoded protein: CASSDGFYNEQFF. The chain combines TRBV25-1 with TRBJ2-1; D gene uncertain. The germline gives CDR1 MGHDK, CDR2 SYGVNS. This CDR3 is built from 13 residues. V lost 3 bases and J lost 3, with 6 bases in between.

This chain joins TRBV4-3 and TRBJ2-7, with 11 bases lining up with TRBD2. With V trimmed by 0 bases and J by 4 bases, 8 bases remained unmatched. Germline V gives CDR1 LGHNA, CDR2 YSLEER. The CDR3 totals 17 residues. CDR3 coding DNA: TGCGCCAGCAGCCAAGAGGGTCCTAGCGGGAGGTTGTACGAGCAGTACTTC. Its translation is CASSQEGPSGRLYEQYF.

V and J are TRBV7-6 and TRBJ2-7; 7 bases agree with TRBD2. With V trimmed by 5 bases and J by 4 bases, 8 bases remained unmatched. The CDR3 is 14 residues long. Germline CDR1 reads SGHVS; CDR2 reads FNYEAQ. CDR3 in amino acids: CASSERDYPYEQYF. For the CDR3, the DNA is TGTGCCAGCAGCGAGCGGGACTACCCGTACGAGCAGTACTTC.

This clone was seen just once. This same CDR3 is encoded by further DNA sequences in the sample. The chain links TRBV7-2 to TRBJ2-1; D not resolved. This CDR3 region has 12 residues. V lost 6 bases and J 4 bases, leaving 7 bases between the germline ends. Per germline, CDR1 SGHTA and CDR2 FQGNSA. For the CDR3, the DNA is TGTGCCAGCAGTCCGAGTTACAATGAGCAGTTCTTC. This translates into CASSPSYNEQFF.

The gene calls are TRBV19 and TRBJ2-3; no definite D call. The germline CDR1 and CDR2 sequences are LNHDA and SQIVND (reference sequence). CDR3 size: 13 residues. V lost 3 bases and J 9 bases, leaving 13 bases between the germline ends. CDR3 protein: CASSILSPETQYF. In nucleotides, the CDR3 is TGTGCCAGTAGTATCCTCTCCCCGGAAACGCAGTATTTT.

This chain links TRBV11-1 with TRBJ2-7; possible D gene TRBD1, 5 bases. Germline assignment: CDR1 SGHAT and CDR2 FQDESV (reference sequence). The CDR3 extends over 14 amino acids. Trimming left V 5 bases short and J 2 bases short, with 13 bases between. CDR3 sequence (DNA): TGTGCCAGCAGCAAAGGGGTCTTACCCTACGAGCAGTACTTC. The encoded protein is CASSKGVLPYEQYF.

Here the CDR3 reads CASSLQGLEQFF. The CDR3 DNA reads as TGCGCCAGCAGCTTGCAGGGTCTTGAGCAGTTCTTC. The rearrangement joins TRBV5-1 to TRBJ2-1, with D possibly being TRBD1 (5 bases). Germline V gives CDR1 SGHRS, CDR2 YFSETQ. Trimming took 1 base from V and 9 from J, leaving 8 bases between them. The CDR3 has 12 residues.